This T cell receptor beta chain comes out of a study of shared clonotypes between healthy human individuals (dated by TCRdb to 2020 to 2022). A note on the overall study: The cohort included three men and two women between 18 and 49 years of age. For each donor, CD4 naive and CD4 memory were each given three plates, CD8 naive was given two plates, and CD8 memory was given one plate. Blood TCR repertoires of five healthy adults were deeply sequenced to estimate repertoire size and the extent of clonotype sharing between individuals. To increase sequencing depth and limit assay-specific biases, TCR repertoire library preparation and sequencing were carried out by different laboratories using diverse techniques. Per donor, leukapheresis produced somewhere between about 0.94 and 8.9 billion PBMCs.

About this clone: Its antigen is unknown. Base qualities were left out, and no much larger clone turns up one base away.

The CDR3, cysteine through phenylalanine, is 15 amino acids long. Only the CDR3 DNA is retained, 45 bases long and in frame from the first base. The V end gives up 5 bases and the J end 0 bases, leaving 7 bases in the junction not matched to a gene. CDR1 is given as MNHEY and CDR2 as SVGAGI, both from the germline V gene. Results and caveats for the whole study, not just this receptor: Larger estimated clonotype richness was generally found for naive subsets than for memory subsets. Sampling was limited to blood, and TCR repertoires in tissue likely differ from TCR repertoires in blood. Across several donors, about 5% of naive CD4, approximately 4% of naive CD8, under 2.5% of memory CD4, and under 0.45% of memory CD8 clonotypes were shared. Rarefaction of sorted-subset datasets indicated incomplete sequencing despite the large sequencing depth. Pairwise subsampling led to the expectation that sequencing depth would affect the degree of clonotype sharing among donors. Because the study included only a small number of donors, the genetic and exposure-history diversity represented was limited. Higher generation probabilities were observed for clonotypes shared by all four sorted-subset donors than for non-shared clonotypes.

Using the deep immunoSEQ assay, multiplex PCR amplified TCR CDR3 regions from genomic DNA. Genomic DNA extracted from each cell subset was distributed evenly over all wells of several immunoSEQ 96-well plates, and each plate served as one replicate. Each replicate PCR for sorted subsets received roughly 0.2 ug genomic DNA, equal to tens of thousands of T cell genomes. Purified libraries were measured with a Qubit 3.0 fluorometer, size-checked on a Bioanalyzer 2100, and measured again with the KAPA Library Quantification kit. Every immunoSEQ 96-well plate was sequenced on a separate single-read 150-cycle Illumina NextSeq 550 flow cell. The original pipeline was this. The immunoSEQ output contained only junctional sequences without quality scores, so filtering could not match that applied to full-length reads. To assign V/J genes and CDR3, sequences were annotated using PyIR, a Python wrapper for IgBLAST v1.9, with IMGT germline references. Reads with weak V/J assignments (E-value above 1e-6), missing CDR3, stop codons, out-of-frame junctions, or ambiguous translated residues were removed. V3J clonotypes were defined as sequences sharing the same inferred V gene, J gene, and CDR3 amino acid sequence. The percentage overlap between two repertoires was calculated by dividing the number of shared unique clonotypes by the size of the smaller repertoire. Three approaches were used to assess repertoire richness: RTK rarefaction, the Chao1 estimator, and Recon v2.1 estimates of unobserved clonotypes. Generation probabilities were computed with OLGA for all TCRbeta clonotypes obtained by the gDNA method from four donors. As stored in TCRdb, this immuneACCESS dataset retains in-frame rearrangements with V and J assigned. A fraction of the clones does not appear; measured against another copy, unresolved V genes explain less than half of the discrepancy, and the remainder lacks a known reason. That table supplies the V and J calls and clone size; D and trimming were determined from the DNA. The sample contains 900,000 to 1,200,000 clones, about four fifths of them found a single time. Roughly 0.57% of the sample rests with the top ten.

Donors were healthy HIV-negative adults with no recently reported acute infections or vaccinations. Every donor was a Caucasian adult residing in Nashville, Tennessee, USA. CD4+ T cells were enriched through magnetic negative selection, after which naive cells were positively selected on CD45RA and the remaining negative fraction served as the memory subset. After blood collection by leukapheresis, PBMCs were isolated using Ficoll-Histopaque density gradient centrifugation and then cryopreserved in the vapor phase of liquid nitrogen. Purity and quantity of every magnetically sorted T cell population were checked by analytical flow cytometry. From each sorted fraction, genomic DNA was isolated and quantified by UV absorbance on a Nanodrop 2000c.

The TCR was taken from a man between 18 and 35 years old in good health. Some clones in this sample may be carry-over from other donors' samples. Sequenced: memory CD4+ T cells from PBMCs. The sample's cell subset or site label, decoded: CD45RA-negative fraction. The chain is assembled from TRBV6-5 and TRBJ2-7; 7 bases in the junction line up with TRBD2. The nucleotide sequence reads TGTGCCAGCAGTCCATCTAGCGGACGCTCCTACGAGCAGTACTTC. It codes for CASSPSSGRSYEQYF.